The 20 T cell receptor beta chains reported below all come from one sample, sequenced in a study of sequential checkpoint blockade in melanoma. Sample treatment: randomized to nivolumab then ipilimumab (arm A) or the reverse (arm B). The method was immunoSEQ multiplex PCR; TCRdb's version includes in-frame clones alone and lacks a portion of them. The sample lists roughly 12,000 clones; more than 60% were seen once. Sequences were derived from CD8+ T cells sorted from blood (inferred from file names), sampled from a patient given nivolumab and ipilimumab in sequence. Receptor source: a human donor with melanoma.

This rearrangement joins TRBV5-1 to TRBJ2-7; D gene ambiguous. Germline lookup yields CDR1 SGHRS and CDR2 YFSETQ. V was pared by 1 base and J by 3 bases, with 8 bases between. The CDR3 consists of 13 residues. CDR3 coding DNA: TGCGCCAGCAGCTTGTGGCGAGGCTACGAGCAGTACTTC. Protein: CASSLWRGYEQYF. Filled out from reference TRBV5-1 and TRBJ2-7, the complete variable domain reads KAGVTQTPRYLIKTRGQQVTLSCSPISGHRSVSWYQQTPGQGLQFLFEYFSETQRNKGNFPGRFSGRQFSNSRSEMNVSTLELGDSALYLCASSLWRGYEQYFGPGTRLTVT.

The CDR3 nucleotides are TGTGCCAGTAGTTGGGCAGGGAATAGCAATCAGCCCCAGCATTTT. Its protein product is CASSWAGNSNQPQHF. J is TRBJ1-5 and V is TRBV19, with D maybe TRBD1 (5 bases). This CDR3 comprises 15 residues. V lost 5 bases, J lost 0 bases, and 11 bases lay in between. The germline V gene encodes CDR1 LNHDA and CDR2 SQIVND (reference sequence).

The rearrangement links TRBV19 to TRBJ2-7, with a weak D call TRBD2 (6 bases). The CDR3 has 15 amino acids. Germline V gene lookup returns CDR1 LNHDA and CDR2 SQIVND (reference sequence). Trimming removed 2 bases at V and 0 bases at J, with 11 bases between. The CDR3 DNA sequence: TGTGCCAGTAGTATAACTAGCCTTACCTCCTACGAGCAGTACTTC. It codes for CASSITSLTSYEQYF.

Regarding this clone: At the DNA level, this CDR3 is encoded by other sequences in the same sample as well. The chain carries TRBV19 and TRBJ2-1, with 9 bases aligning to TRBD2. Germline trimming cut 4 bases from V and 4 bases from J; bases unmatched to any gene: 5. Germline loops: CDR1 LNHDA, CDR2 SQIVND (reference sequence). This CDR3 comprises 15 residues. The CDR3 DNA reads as TGTGCCAGTAGTAAGACTAGCGGATCATACAATGAGCAGTTCTTC. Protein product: CASSKTSGSYNEQFF.

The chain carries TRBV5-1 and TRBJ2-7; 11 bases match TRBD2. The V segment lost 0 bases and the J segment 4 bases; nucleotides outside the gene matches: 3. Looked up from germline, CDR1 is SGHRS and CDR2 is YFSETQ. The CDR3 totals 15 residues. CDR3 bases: TGCGCCAGCAGCTTGGCGCTAGCGGGAGGATACGAGCAGTACTTC. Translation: CASSLALAGGYEQYF. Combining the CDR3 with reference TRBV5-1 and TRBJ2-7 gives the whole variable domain KAGVTQTPRYLIKTRGQQVTLSCSPISGHRSVSWYQQTPGQGLQFLFEYFSETQRNKGNFPGRFSGRQFSNSRSEMNVSTLELGDSALYLCASSLALAGGYEQYFGPGTRLTVT.

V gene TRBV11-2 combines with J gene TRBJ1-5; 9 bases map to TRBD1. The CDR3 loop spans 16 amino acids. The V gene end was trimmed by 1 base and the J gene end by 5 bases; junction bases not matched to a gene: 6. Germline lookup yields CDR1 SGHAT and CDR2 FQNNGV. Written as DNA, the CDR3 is TGTGCCAGCAGCTTAGGGGTGGACAGGGGATATCAGCCCCAGCATTTT. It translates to CASSLGVDRGYQPQHF.

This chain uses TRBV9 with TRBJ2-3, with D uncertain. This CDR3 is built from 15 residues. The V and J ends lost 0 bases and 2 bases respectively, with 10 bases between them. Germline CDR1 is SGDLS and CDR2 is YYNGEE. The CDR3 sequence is CASSVATRNTDTQYF. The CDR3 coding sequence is TGTGCCAGCAGCGTAGCTACCAGGAACACAGATACGCAGTATTTT. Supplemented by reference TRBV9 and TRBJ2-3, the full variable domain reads DSGVTQTPKHLITATGQRVTLRCSPRSGDLSVYWYQQSLDQGLQFLIQYYNGEERAKGNILERFSAQQFPDLHSELNLSSLELGDSALYFCASSVATRNTDTQYFGPGTRLTVL.

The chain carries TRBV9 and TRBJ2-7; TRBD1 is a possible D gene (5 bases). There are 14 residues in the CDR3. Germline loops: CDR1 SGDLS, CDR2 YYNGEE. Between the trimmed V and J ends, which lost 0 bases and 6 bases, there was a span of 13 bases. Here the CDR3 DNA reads TGTGCCAGCAGCGTAGAAGGGGTTTTGGGCGAGCAGTACTTC. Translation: CASSVEGVLGEQYF. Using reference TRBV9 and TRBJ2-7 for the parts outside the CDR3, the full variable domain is DSGVTQTPKHLITATGQRVTLRCSPRSGDLSVYWYQQSLDQGLQFLIQYYNGEERAKGNILERFSAQQFPDLHSELNLSSLELGDSALYFCASSVEGVLGEQYFGPGTRLTVT.

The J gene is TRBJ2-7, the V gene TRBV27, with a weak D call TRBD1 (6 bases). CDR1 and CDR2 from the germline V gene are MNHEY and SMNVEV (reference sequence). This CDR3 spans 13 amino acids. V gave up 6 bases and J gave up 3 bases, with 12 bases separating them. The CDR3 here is CASRPQGNYEQYF. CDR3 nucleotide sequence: TGTGCCAGCAGGCCGCAGGGGAACTACGAGCAGTACTTC.

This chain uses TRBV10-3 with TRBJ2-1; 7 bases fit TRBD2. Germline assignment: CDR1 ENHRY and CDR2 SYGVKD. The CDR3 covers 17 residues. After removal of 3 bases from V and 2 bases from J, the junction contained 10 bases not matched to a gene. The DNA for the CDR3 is TGTGCCATCAGTGAAGCGCTAGCGGATCCCCCCTACAATGAGCAGTTCTTC. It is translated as CAISEALADPPYNEQFF.

Written as DNA, the CDR3 is TGTGCCAGCAGCGAGGGCCCCTGGGGGCGGGAGACCTACAATGAGCAGTTCTTC. Amino acid sequence: CASSEGPWGRETYNEQFF. The chain recombines TRBV9 with TRBJ2-1, with D perhaps matching TRBD2 (7 bases). The CDR3 loop spans 18 amino acids. Germline V gene lookup returns CDR1 SGDLS and CDR2 YYNGEE. V shed 3 bases and J shed 2 bases, with 21 bases lying between them.

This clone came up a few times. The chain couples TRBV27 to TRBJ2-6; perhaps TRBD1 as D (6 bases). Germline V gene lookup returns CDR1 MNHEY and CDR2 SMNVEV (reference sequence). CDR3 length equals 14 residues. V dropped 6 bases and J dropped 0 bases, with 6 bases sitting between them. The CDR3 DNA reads TGTGCCAGCAGAGGGGGCTCTGGGGCCAACGTCCTGACTTTC. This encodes CASRGGSGANVLTF.

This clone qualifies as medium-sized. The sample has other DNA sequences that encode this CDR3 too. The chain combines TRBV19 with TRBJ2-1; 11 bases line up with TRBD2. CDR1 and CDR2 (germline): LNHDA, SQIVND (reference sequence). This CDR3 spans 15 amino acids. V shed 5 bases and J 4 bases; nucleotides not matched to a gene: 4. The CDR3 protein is CASSATSGSYNEQFF. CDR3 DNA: TGTGCCAGTAGTGCTACTAGCGGGAGTTACAATGAGCAGTTCTTC.

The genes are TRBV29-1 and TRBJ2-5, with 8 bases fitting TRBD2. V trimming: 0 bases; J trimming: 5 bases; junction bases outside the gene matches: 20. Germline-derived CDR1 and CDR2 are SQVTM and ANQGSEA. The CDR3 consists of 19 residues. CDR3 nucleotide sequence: TGCAGCGTTGAAGATCCCAGGCCCCAACCAGCGGGAGTAGGGGAGACCCAGTACTTC. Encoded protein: CSVEDPRPQPAGVGETQYF.

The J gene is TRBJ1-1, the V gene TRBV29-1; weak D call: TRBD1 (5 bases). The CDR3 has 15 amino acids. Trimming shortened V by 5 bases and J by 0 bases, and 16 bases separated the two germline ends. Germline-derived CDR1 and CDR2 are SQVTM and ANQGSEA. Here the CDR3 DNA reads TGCAGCGTTTCGACTGGGGCCGATTTGAACACTGAAGCTTTCTTT. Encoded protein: CSVSTGADLNTEAFF.

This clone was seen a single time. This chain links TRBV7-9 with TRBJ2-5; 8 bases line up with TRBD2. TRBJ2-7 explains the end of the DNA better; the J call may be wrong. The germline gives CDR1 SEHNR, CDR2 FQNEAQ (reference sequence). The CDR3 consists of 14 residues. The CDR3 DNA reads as TGTGCCAGCAGCCCTACTAGCGGACGCTACGAGCAGTACTTC. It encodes CASSPTSGRYEQYF.

In DNA, the CDR3 is TGTGCCAGCTCACCAGACAGGGGGCGTGCGGAGACCCAGTACTTC. Its translation: CASSPDRGRAETQYF. The chain recombines TRBV18 with TRBJ2-5; TRBD1 agrees at 10 bases. The CDR3 length is 15 residues. The trim removed 2 bases at V and 5 bases at J, leaving 5 bases unmatched. Germline CDR1 reads KGHSH; CDR2 reads LQKENI. The full variable domain, rest sourced from reference TRBV18 and TRBJ2-5, is NAGVMQNPRHLVRRRGQEARLRCSPMKGHSHVYWYRQLPEEGLKFMVYLQKENIIDESGMPKERFSAEFPKEGPSILRIQQVVRGDSAAYFCASSPDRGRAETQYFGPGTRLLVL.

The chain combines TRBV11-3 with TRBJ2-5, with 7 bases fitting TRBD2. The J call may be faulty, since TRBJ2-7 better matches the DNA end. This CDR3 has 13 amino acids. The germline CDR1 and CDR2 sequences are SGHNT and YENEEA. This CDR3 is CASSGRGDHEQYF. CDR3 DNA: TGTGCCAGCAGCGGCCGGGGGGACCACGAGCAGTACTTC.

The CDR3 bases are TGTGCCAGTAGTACCCAGGGTTATAGTTCCTACGAGCAGTACTTC. It codes for CASSTQGYSSYEQYF. The J gene is TRBJ2-7, the V gene TRBV19; TRBD1 might be the D (5 bases). The germline V and J ends were trimmed by 4 bases and 1 base, with 14 bases remaining between them. Germline lookup yields CDR1 LNHDA and CDR2 SQIVND (reference sequence). This CDR3 contains 15 residues.

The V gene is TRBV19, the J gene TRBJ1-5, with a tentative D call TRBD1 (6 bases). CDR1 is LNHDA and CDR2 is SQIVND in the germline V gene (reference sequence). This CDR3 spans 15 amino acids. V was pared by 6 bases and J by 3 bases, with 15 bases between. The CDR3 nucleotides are TGTGCCAGTAGCTTCAAAGGGGGGGTCAATCAGCCCCAGCATTTT. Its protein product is CASSFKGGVNQPQHF.